The sequence of this T cell receptor (beta chain) was determined in a study of cytomegalovirus exposure and HLA in healthy donors. General study findings and limits: The authors reported that TCR beta sequences could predict HLA-A and HLA-B alleles. These predictions were accurate for most subjects in the first cohort. A few chains tied to CMV proved CMV antigen-specific in vitro. 87-base-pair reads could not separate some V segments, including TRBV6-2 and TRBV6-3. HLA allele associations emerged for around 15,000 TCR beta sequences in a later analysis, at 0.05 false discovery rate.

CDR1 and CDR2 (germline): SGHDT, YYEEEE. The ends were cut back, 4 bases at V and 7 bases at J, with 17 bases in the middle. This CDR3 region has 14 residues. This clone was counted a single time. Its antigen is not identified. Amplification used 60 Vbeta primers and 13 Jbeta primers. Sequenced by immunoSEQ multiplex PCR; TCRdb stores in-frame clones only, minus some. The table records approximately 200,000 clones, approximately 79% of them present only once. The TCR comes from a girl aged 2 to 9 in good health and CMV-seronegative. Sample: PBMCs. The V call is TRBV5-6, the J call TRBJ2-5; possibly TRBD2 for D (6 bases). The CDR3 DNA is TGTGCCAGCAGCCCCGGGACGGGAGTGGGGACCCAGTACTTC. Translated: CASSPGTGVGTQYF.